This record covers a single T cell receptor (beta chain). Its cognate antigen is unknown. Germline lookup yields CDR1 SGHTA and CDR2 FQGNSA. V was cut by 5 bases and J by 3 bases, with 14 bases left in between. CDR3 size: 14 residues. The data originate from a study of T cells in localized non-small cell lung cancer. The study, taken as a whole, reports: Greater T cell density in blood accompanied longer overall survival. Adjacent lung held a median around 60 of the top 100 tumor clones. Compared with tumor, uninvolved adjacent lung displayed greater T cell clonality, ranking highest overall.

Some clones are missing from TCRdb's copy, which holds only in-frame ones; the method was immunoSEQ multiplex PCR. The repertoire holds approximately 40,000 clones, with approximately 86% as singletons. The TCR originated in a man aged 40 to 75 with stage I lung adenocarcinoma. V gene TRBV7-2 combines with J gene TRBJ2-7; maybe TRBD1 (5 bases). Sample: peripheral blood, taken before any cancer treatment. The CDR3 DNA reads TGTGCCAGCAGCCCAGGGTCCCTGAGCTACGAGCAGTACTTC. It specifies CASSPGSLSYEQYF.